This TCR beta chain was captured in a study of Ad26.COV2.S vaccination and SARS-CoV-2 variants. In this sample, this clone turned up once. Assay used: immunoSEQ multiplex PCR; TCRdb lists only in-frame clones, some missing. The sample yields about 140,000 clones, about nine tenths seen once. Trimming took off 2 bases at V and 8 bases at J, with 9 bases between the two ends. The germline CDR1 and CDR2 sequences are LGHNA and YSLEER. The CDR3 consists of 12 residues. The starting material was peripheral blood, obtained after recovery from COVID-19. The chain uses TRBV4-3 and TRBJ1-2, with D possibly being TRBD1 (6 bases). This TCR derives from a human donor who had recovered from COVID-19. CDR3 sequence: CASSQTGKGYTF. The CDR3 DNA is TGCGCCAGCAGCCAAACAGGGAAGGGCTACACCTTC.